This record covers a single T cell receptor (beta chain). Its specificity is not known. TCR sequencing used cDNA made by reverse transcription of extracted RNA. Method: immunoSEQ multiplex PCR; TCRdb's copy keeps in-frame clones and lacks some. The table includes about 200,000 clones, around 60% detected once. Noted treatment: oral pan-JAK inhibitor, 5-10 mg twice daily. The entry originates in a study of CD8+ T cells in alopecia areata. The overall study: In an open-label trial, patients got 5 to 10 mg tofacitinib twice daily. Study findings and constraints: On tofacitinib, scalp clonality and expanded CD8+ clones among top 100 fell significantly.

The TCR sequence derives from a human donor with alopecia areata. The specimen was CD4+ T cells sorted from blood, collected around week 50, from a patient treated with tofacitinib.

The CDR3 reads CAISESTSDLNYGYTF. For the CDR3, the DNA is TGTGCCATCAGTGAGTCGACATCAGATCTCAACTATGGCTACACCTTC. The rearrangement links TRBV10-3 to TRBJ1-2; D remains unclear. The length of the CDR3 is 16 residues. V was shortened by 0 bases and J by 2 bases, with 13 bases between the two germline ends. Germline CDR1 reads ENHRY; CDR2 reads SYGVKD.